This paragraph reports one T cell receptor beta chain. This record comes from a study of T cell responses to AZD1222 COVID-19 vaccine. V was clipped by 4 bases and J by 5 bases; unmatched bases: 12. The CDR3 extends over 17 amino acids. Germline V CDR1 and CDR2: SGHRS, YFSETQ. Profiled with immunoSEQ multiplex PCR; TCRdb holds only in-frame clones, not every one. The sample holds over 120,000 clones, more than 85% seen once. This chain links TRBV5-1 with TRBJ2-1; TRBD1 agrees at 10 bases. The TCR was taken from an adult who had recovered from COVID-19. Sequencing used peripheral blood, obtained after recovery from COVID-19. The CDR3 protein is CASSLAPGQGTNNEQFF. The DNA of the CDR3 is TGCGCCAGCAGCCTCGCCCCGGGACAGGGGACGAACAATGAGCAGTTCTTC.